This TCR beta chain was sequenced during a study of CD4 T cells in relation to SARS-CoV-2 and coronaviruses. The unexposed donors gave CD4+ T cells in about 2011-2018, prior to COVID-19. Isolation of CD4+ T cells took place after about 10 days in culture. As cell numbers allowed, unexposed-donor CD4+ T cells faced SARS-CoV-2 S/N and four cold-coronavirus spikes. Study-wide results and caveats: This crossreactivity analysis covered spike protein alone, no other viral proteins.

CDR1 and CDR2 from the germline V gene are LNHDA and SQIVND (reference sequence). This CDR3 spans 10 amino acids. Trimming left V 8 bases short and J 11 bases short, with 9 bases between. In regard to this clone: Its antigen remains unidentified.

Here immunoSEQ multiplex PCR was the method, and the copy in TCRdb shows in-frame clones only, minus some. Seen here are some 16,000 clones, about 80% observed once, and the top ten hold approximately 11%. Sequenced material: CD4+ T cells from PBMCs, cultured in vitro. The origin of this receptor is a human donor in good health. The V call is TRBV19, the J call TRBJ1-4; D is unresolved. The CDR3 region is CASRRGKLFF. CDR3 nucleotides: TGTGCCAGTCGCCGCGGGAAACTGTTTTTT. The whole variable domain, remainder taken from reference TRBV19 and TRBJ1-4, is DGGITQSPKYLFRKEGQNVTLSCEQNLNHDAMYWYRQDPGQGLRLIYYSQIVNDFQKGDIAEGYSVSREKKESFPLTVTSAQKNPTAFYLCASRRGKLFFGSGTQLSVL.